The clone carrying this T cell receptor beta chain was seen a few times. Its antigen is not identified. This record comes from a study of beta chain features in type 1 diabetes. Study observations and caveats: Individuals with type 1 diabetes displayed fewer insertions and more deletions at VDJ junctions. All four CD4+ subsets from Type 1 diabetes patients carried moderately but significantly shorter TCRB CDR3s. PCR could preferentially amplify shorter templates, alike in patients and controls. Within the patient group, naive, central memory and Treg TCRB repertoires appeared more similar to each other than within healthy donors.

Every isolated RNA sample was fully reverse transcribed, so sequencing captured expressed TCRB transcripts. The read count averaged approximately 4 million across naive, central memory and regulatory T cell samples. The repertoire was sequenced with immunoSEQ multiplex PCR; TCRdb's copy has only in-frame clones and lacks some. In the table there are 500,000 to 650,000 clones, around 12% of which are singletons. J was trimmed by 3 bases and V by 4 bases; bases with no gene match: 8. The CDR3 contains 16 residues. CDR1 MGHDK and CDR2 SYGVNS come from the germline V gene. The chain is built from TRBV25-1 and TRBJ1-4, with 7 positions matching TRBD1. This clonotype originated in a man aged 25-40 years with type 1 diabetes. Sequences were obtained from naive CD4+ T cells from blood. Written as DNA, the CDR3 is TGTGCCAGCAGTGGAAGGGGGCTGGTGGCTAATGAAAAACTGTTTTTT. Translation gives CASSGRGLVANEKLFF.